Below, 32 T cell receptor beta chains from the same sample are listed, as sequenced in a study of blood T cell repertoires in COVID-19. Assay used: immunoSEQ multiplex PCR; TCRdb lists only in-frame clones, some missing. Of 300,000 to 400,000 clones in the sample, about nine tenths are singletons; the top ten hold more than 7.5%. The sequencing input was peripheral blood. The source is a man under 40 with COVID-19, enrolled during active disease.

The chain recombines TRBV7-6 with TRBJ2-1, with D unclear. The CDR3 loop spans 17 amino acids. V lost 5 bases and J 0 bases, leaving 17 bases between the germline ends. Germline CDR1 reads SGHVS; CDR2 reads FNYEAQ. The CDR3 sequence: CASSLGRGGSSYNEQFF. CDR3 DNA sequence: TGTGCCAGCAGCCTTGGCCGCGGCGGCAGCTCCTACAATGAGCAGTTCTTC.

The V gene is TRBV5-8, the J gene TRBJ1-1; 10 bases map to TRBD1. Trimming at V came to 4 bases and at J to 3 bases, leaving 18 bases not matched to a gene. Germline V CDR1 and CDR2: SGHTS, YDEGEE. The CDR3 totals 19 residues. The CDR3 protein is CASSRQGAPLTGSDTEAFF. The CDR3 DNA sequence: TGTGCCAGCAGCCGACAGGGGGCGCCGCTTACGGGGTCCGACACTGAAGCTTTCTTT.

CDR3 sequence: CASSLWAISEANTGELFF. DNA of the CDR3: TGTGCCAGCAGTTTATGGGCGATCTCAGAGGCGAACACCGGGGAGCTGTTTTTT. The gene calls are TRBV28 and TRBJ2-2; D unresolved. V was pared by 0 bases and J by 0 bases, with 14 bases between. Germline CDR1 MDHEN, CDR2 SYDVKM. The CDR3 spans 18 residues.

The chain couples TRBV27 to TRBJ2-7, with 9 positions matching TRBD2. The CDR3 runs to 15 residues. After removal of 5 bases from V and 5 bases from J, the junction contained 10 bases not matched to a gene. Germline CDR1 MNHEY, CDR2 SMNVEV (reference sequence). The CDR3 loop is CASSTRREGRHEQYF. The CDR3 DNA sequence: TGTGCCAGCAGTACACGGCGGGAGGGCCGCCACGAGCAGTACTTC.

V usage is TRBV6-5 and J usage is TRBJ2-3; 8 nucleotides align to TRBD2. CDR3 length: 15 amino acids. CDR1 MNHEY and CDR2 SVGAGI come from the germline V gene. J lost 4 bases, V lost 6 bases, and 9 bases had no gene match. CDR3 protein: CASSQGLEVADTQYF. DNA for the CDR3: TGTGCCAGCAGCCAGGGACTAGAGGTGGCAGATACGCAGTATTTT.

This chain joins TRBV7-2 and TRBJ2-7; D is unresolved. Trimming left V 4 bases short and J 4 bases short, with 8 bases between. The CDR3 consists of 12 residues. Germline assignment: CDR1 SGHTA and CDR2 FQGNSA. The CDR3 nucleotides are TGTGCCAGCAGCTCCACAGATTACGAGCAGTACTTC. Encoded protein: CASSSTDYEQYF.

The table lists this clone with a count of one. The V call is TRBV6-1, the J call TRBJ1-1; 9 nucleotides agree with TRBD1. V shed 2 bases, J shed 8 bases, and the junction held 9 bases outside the gene matches. Per germline, CDR1 MNHNS and CDR2 SASEGT. The CDR3 is 15 amino acids. The CDR3 bases are TGTGCCAGCAGTGAACCCGGGACAGGGTATCAAGAAGCTTTCTTT. Its protein product is CASSEPGTGYQEAFF.

This clone occurred once. The chain couples TRBV2 to TRBJ2-5, with 9 nucleotides matching TRBD2. Unmatched junction bases numbered 9, after V lost 8 bases and J lost 2 bases. The CDR3 extends over 15 amino acids. CDR1 and CDR2 (germline): SNHLY, FYNNEI. This chain's CDR3 is CASRPGLAPQETQYF. As DNA, the CDR3 is TGTGCCAGCCGACCCGGACTAGCGCCACAAGAGACCCAGTACTTC.

This clone was seen once. The chain recombines TRBV27 with TRBJ1-1; D is possibly TRBD1 (6 bases). Trimming pared 6 bases from V and 4 bases from J, leaving 15 bases between. This CDR3 is 14 amino acids long. The germline gives CDR1 MNHEY, CDR2 SMNVEV (reference sequence). CDR3 in amino acids: CASSPRGGGTEAFF. The CDR3 nucleotides read TGTGCCAGCAGCCCCAGGGGCGGGGGCACTGAAGCTTTCTTT.

This clone showed up just once. The V call is TRBV7-9, the J call TRBJ1-1; D is possibly TRBD1 (6 bases). The CDR3 is 15 residues long. Germline V gene sequence: CDR1 SEHNR, CDR2 FQNEAQ (reference sequence). V gave up 1 base and J gave up 1 base, with 10 bases separating them. The CDR3 spells CASSLVGQPNTEAFF. The CDR3 coding sequence is TGTGCCAGCAGCTTAGTCGGACAGCCGAACACTGAAGCTTTCTTT.

This sequence joins TRBV7-9 and TRBJ2-7; TRBD1 is a possible D gene (5 bases). The V gene's germline CDR1 is SEHNR and CDR2 FQNEAQ (reference sequence). The CDR3 is made up of 13 amino acids. Trimming shortened V by 5 bases and J by 5 bases, and 13 bases separated the two germline ends. The CDR3 DNA reads TGTGCCAGCAGCCCCCGGAGCAGGGACGAGCAGTACTTC. It codes for CASSPRSRDEQYF.

This rearrangement joins TRBV6-2 or TRBV6-3 to TRBJ1-2; no reliable D call. Per germline, CDR1 MNHEY and CDR2 SVGEGT. V was pared by 2 bases and J by 7 bases, with 11 bases between. The CDR3 sequence is 13 residues long. CDR3 protein: CASSYGALGGYTF. DNA of the CDR3: TGTGCCAGCAGTTACGGAGCGCTTGGTGGCTACACCTTC.

The gene calls are TRBV5-5 and TRBJ2-7; D is ambiguous. With 4 bases removed from V and 3 bases from J, the gap between germline ends came to 5 bases. The CDR3 spans 11 residues. Germline CDR1 reads SGHKS; CDR2 reads YYEKEE (reference sequence). The DNA for the CDR3 is TGTGCCAGCAGCCCCAGCTACGAGCAGTACTTC. Translation: CASSPSYEQYF.

The chain employs TRBV2 and TRBJ2-1; TRBD2 might be the D (6 bases). Deletions cut 7 bases from V and 0 bases from J, with 19 bases between. The CDR3 loop spans 17 amino acids. Germline V CDR1 and CDR2: SNHLY, FYNNEI. This CDR3 is CASNRLTGESSYNEQFF. The CDR3 DNA reads as TGTGCCAGCAACCGATTGACGGGGGAGAGCTCCTACAATGAGCAGTTCTTC. Full variable domain (remainder filled in from reference TRBV2 and TRBJ2-1): EPEVTQTPSHQVTQMGQEVILRCVPISNHLYFYWYRQILGQKVEFLVSFYNNEISEKSEIFDDQFSVERPDGSNFTLKIRSTKLEDSAMYFCASNRLTGESSYNEQFFGPGTRLTVL.

The gene calls are TRBV4-3 and TRBJ2-1; no firm D call. The germline CDR1 and CDR2 sequences are LGHNA and YSLEER. The germline V and J ends were trimmed by 0 bases and 0 bases, with 12 bases remaining between them. The CDR3 covers 17 residues. CDR3 residues: CASSQDPAETSYNEQFF. In nucleotides, the CDR3 is TGCGCCAGCAGCCAAGATCCCGCAGAAACCTCCTACAATGAGCAGTTCTTC.

The chain has TRBV5-4 and TRBJ2-1, with a possible D match to TRBD2 (5 bases). The CDR3 sequence is 16 residues long. The germline V gene has CDR1 SGHNT and CDR2 YYREEE (reference sequence). V was cut by 0 bases and J by 0 bases, with 10 bases left in between. The chain's CDR3 is CASSLARGNSYNEQFF. The CDR3 DNA is TGTGCCAGCAGCTTGGCCCGGGGAAACTCCTACAATGAGCAGTTCTTC.

The sample holds a few counts of this clone. This chain links TRBV10-1 with TRBJ1-2; possible D gene TRBD1, 6 bases. Trimming took off 4 bases at V and 8 bases at J, with 32 bases between the two ends. CDR1 WNHNN and CDR2 SYGVQD come from the germline V gene (reference sequence). The CDR3 consists of 19 residues. CDR3 coding DNA: TGCGCCAGCAGTGTGTTCGAGGTTGACGGGACAACCCTCACGAGAGGCTACACCTTC. Its translation is CASSVFEVDGTTLTRGYTF.

The chain has TRBV19 and TRBJ2-6; 10 bases map to TRBD1. CDR1 LNHDA and CDR2 SQIVND come from the germline V gene (reference sequence). The CDR3 length is 17 residues. J gave up 2 bases and V 4 bases, and 5 bases lay outside the gene matches. The CDR3 is CASSSRQGAAGANVLTF. DNA for the CDR3: TGTGCCAGTAGTAGCAGACAGGGGGCGGCTGGGGCCAACGTCCTGACTTTC.

This sequence joins TRBV7-9 and TRBJ1-4, with TRBD1 as a possible D gene (5 bases). Trimming cost V 6 bases and J 6 bases, with 11 bases left between them. The germline CDR1 and CDR2 sequences are SEHNR and FQNEAQ (reference sequence). CDR3 length: 13 residues. This chain's CDR3 is CASSEAGYEKLFF. The CDR3 bases are TGTGCCAGCAGTGAAGCAGGGTATGAAAAACTGTTTTTT.

This clone has only a few counts. The chain has TRBV28 and TRBJ1-4; no clear D gene. In germline, CDR1 is MDHEN, CDR2 SYDVKM. This CDR3 has 11 residues. V was pared by 7 bases and J by 10 bases, with 10 bases between. This CDR3 reads CASNLAGKLFF. The CDR3 nucleotides read TGTGCCAGCAACCTGGCGGGAAAACTGTTTTTT.

The chain couples TRBV6-5 to TRBJ1-1, with 7 nucleotides matching TRBD1. The CDR3 is 14 residues long. V shed 1 base and J 3 bases; nucleotides not matched to a gene: 2. The germline V gene encodes CDR1 MNHEY and CDR2 SVGAGI. As DNA, the CDR3 is TGTGCCAGCAGTTACTTCGGGACAGACACTGAAGCTTTCTTT. This gives the protein CASSYFGTDTEAFF.

This chain links TRBV6-4 with TRBJ2-7; 8 nucleotides align to TRBD1. The CDR3 spans 15 residues. J gave up 2 bases and V 4 bases, and 7 bases lay outside the gene matches. CDR1 MRHNA and CDR2 SNTAGT come from the germline V gene. In DNA form, the CDR3 reads TGTGCCAGCAGTGGGACAGGGCCCCGTCCCTACGAGCAGTACTTC. Translating gives CASSGTGPRPYEQYF.

With respect to this clone: Other DNA variants within this sample encode the same CDR3. V and J are TRBV7-3 and TRBJ2-2; TRBD2 might be the D (6 bases). Germline V gene sequence: CDR1 SGHTA, CDR2 FQGTGA. This CDR3 comprises 16 residues. V lost 5 bases and J lost 1, with 14 bases in between. The DNA for the CDR3 is TGTGCCAGCAGCACTCCGGATAGCGGGAACACCGGGGAGCTGTTTTTT. The encoded protein is CASSTPDSGNTGELFF.

This clone was recorded at least ten times. The chain carries TRBV5-1 and TRBJ2-7; D ambiguous. Germline values: CDR1 SGHRS, CDR2 YFSETQ. The CDR3 loop spans 13 amino acids. The V end lost 2 bases, the J end lost 3 bases, and 9 bases lay between the germline ends. CDR3 in DNA: TGCGCCAGCAGCTTCAGCGCTAGCTACGAGCAGTACTTC. Translating gives CASSFSASYEQYF.

The chain is built from TRBV27 and TRBJ2-1; TRBD1 might be the D (7 bases). The length of the CDR3 is 14 residues. The germline V and J ends were trimmed by 4 bases and 6 bases, with 13 bases remaining between them. The germline V gene has CDR1 MNHEY and CDR2 SMNVEV (reference sequence). Here the CDR3 DNA reads TGTGCCAGCAGTTGGAGGGGGCGAGTCAATGAGCAGTTCTTC. Amino acid sequence: CASSWRGRVNEQFF.

This chain links TRBV5-4 with TRBJ1-1; possible D gene TRBD1, 5 bases. The germline V and J ends were trimmed by 0 bases and 11 bases, with 17 bases remaining between them. The CDR3 spans 14 residues. Germline-derived CDR1 and CDR2 are SGHNT and YYREEE (reference sequence). The CDR3 DNA follows: TGTGCCAGCAGCTTGGGGACAAGGACCTCTGGGGCTTTCTTT. Its translation is CASSLGTRTSGAFF.

The rearrangement links TRBV5-1 to TRBJ2-5; 8 bases line up with TRBD1. The trim removed 4 bases at V and 5 bases at J, leaving 7 bases unmatched. This CDR3 comprises 14 residues. CDR1 and CDR2 from the germline V gene are SGHRS and YFSETQ. The chain's CDR3 is CASSKGQGSETQYF. The CDR3 bases are TGCGCCAGCAGCAAAGGACAGGGTAGTGAGACCCAGTACTTC. The variable domain in full, completed from reference TRBV5-1 and TRBJ2-5, reads KAGVTQTPRYLIKTRGQQVTLSCSPISGHRSVSWYQQTPGQGLQFLFEYFSETQRNKGNFPGRFSGRQFSNSRSEMNVSTLELGDSALYLCASSKGQGSETQYFGPGTRLLVL.

V usage is TRBV27 and J usage is TRBJ1-4, with 10 nucleotides matching TRBD1. V was clipped by 5 bases and J by 6 bases; unmatched bases: 9. Germline lookup yields CDR1 MNHEY and CDR2 SMNVEV (reference sequence). This CDR3 contains 16 residues. CDR3 amino acids: CASSTLTGGADEKLFF. CDR3 sequence (DNA): TGTGCCAGCAGTACACTGACAGGGGGCGCAGATGAAAAACTGTTTTTT.

The rearrangement uses TRBV18 and TRBJ1-2; D is undetermined. Germline V gene sequence: CDR1 KGHSH, CDR2 LQKENI. This CDR3 spans 13 amino acids. The V gene lost 3 bases and the J gene lost 1 base, with 6 bases spanning the gap. The CDR3 sequence is CASSPGSNYGYTF. As DNA, the CDR3 is TGTGCCAGCTCACCTGGCAGTAACTATGGCTACACCTTC.

This sequence joins TRBV5-1 and TRBJ2-4; 8 nucleotides line up with TRBD1. The V segment lost 2 bases and the J segment 4 bases; nucleotides outside the gene matches: 2. Germline V CDR1 and CDR2: SGHRS, YFSETQ. The CDR3 is 14 amino acids. CDR3 amino acids: CASSLQGDKNIQYF. The CDR3 DNA reads TGCGCCAGCAGCTTACAGGGGGATAAAAACATTCAGTACTTC.

This chain joins TRBV7-9 and TRBJ1-1, with TRBD1 identical over 9 bases. CDR1 is SEHNR and CDR2 is FQNEAQ in the germline V gene (reference sequence). The CDR3 spans 15 residues. Trimming at V came to 5 bases and at J to 4 bases, leaving 8 bases not matched to a gene. In nucleotides, the CDR3 is TGTGCCAGCAGCGATCTTCGACAGGGGGGCACTGAAGCTTTCTTT. It is translated as CASSDLRQGGTEAFF.

The V and J genes are TRBV4-2 and TRBJ2-2, with 13 bases identical to TRBD2. Trimming cost V 1 base and J 6 bases; bases outside gene matches: 11. The CDR3 covers 19 residues. In germline, CDR1 is LGHNA, CDR2 YNFKEQ. CDR3 protein: CASSQGLAGGIGTAGELFF. In DNA form, the CDR3 reads TGTGCCAGCAGCCAAGGACTAGCGGGAGGTATAGGGACTGCCGGGGAGCTGTTTTTT.